The clone carrying this T cell receptor beta chain appeared a few times. Its matching antigen is unknown. Sorting produced populations that all topped 98% purity. The sample is drawn from a study of beta chain features in type 1 diabetes. Every bit of the isolated RNA underwent reverse transcription, so sequencing read expressed TCRB transcripts. Here immunoSEQ multiplex PCR was the method, and the copy in TCRdb shows in-frame clones only, minus some. This table holds roughly 220,000 clones, 16% found once. Study findings and constraints: Moderate but significant shortening of TCRB CDR3s was recorded in all four CD4+ subsets from Type 1 diabetes patients. For patients, the naive, central memory and Treg TCRB repertoires appeared more alike than for healthy donors.

Material for sequencing was naive CD4+ T cells from blood. This clonotype originated in a man younger than 45 with type 1 diabetes.

The CDR3 DNA reads TGTGCCCTATGGACTAGCGTATCCTACAATGAGCAGTTCTTC. Its protein product is CALWTSVSYNEQFF. V is TRBV30 and J is TRBJ2-1; TRBD2 agrees at 9 bases. The germline gives CDR1 GTSNPN, CDR2 SVGIG (reference sequence). V was pared by 8 bases and J by 1 base, with 6 bases of the junction left unmatched. The CDR3 covers 14 residues.